A selection of T cell receptor beta chains follows, all from one sample in a study of blood T cell repertoires in COVID-19. Produced via immunoSEQ multiplex PCR; TCRdb's table is partial and in-frame only. The data contain roughly 69,000 clones, over 65% of them singletons. The sample taken for sequencing was peripheral blood. The receptor set was obtained from a man in his 60s with COVID-19, enrolled during active disease. CDR3s include the opening cysteine and the closing phenylalanine or tryptophan. The D gene is left open where the match is weak. Clone size is stated in some rows and not others, as once, few, many or a class when expanded.

D | size | J | V | CDR3 | DNA
- | - | TRBJ1-2 | TRBV4-1 | CASSKRREPNYGYTF | TGCGCCAGCAGCAAAAGACGGGAGCCTAACTATGGCTACACCTTC
TRBD2 | - | TRBJ2-3 | TRBV28 | CASSSVGLATTSTDTQYF | TGTGCCAGCAGTTCTGTGGGACTAGCAACAACTAGCACAGATACGCAGTATTTT
- | few | TRBJ1-2 | TRBV29-1 | CSVIPFGANYGYTF | TGCAGCGTCATCCCGTTTGGAGCTAACTATGGCTACACCTTC
- | - | TRBJ2-1 | TRBV18 | CASSSSEGSEQFF | TGTGCCAGCTCATCGAGTGAGGGATCTGAGCAGTTCTTC
- | few | TRBJ1-2 | TRBV10-1 | CASIIGQNYGYTF | TGCGCCAGCATTATAGGACAGAACTATGGCTACACCTTC
- | many | TRBJ2-1 | TRBV2 | CASPTSGSPAIQFF | TGTGCCAGCCCCACTTCGGGGTCCCCTGCGATACAGTTCTTC
- | once | TRBJ2-7 | TRBV2 | CASSEFSAQGEQYF | TGTGCCAGCAGTGAATTCAGCGCCCAAGGCGAGCAGTACTTC
- | - | TRBJ2-7 | TRBV14 | CASSPGQTIYYEQYF | TGTGCCAGCAGCCCGGGACAAACGATTTACTACGAGCAGTACTTC
TRBD2 | - | TRBJ2-1 | TRBV9 | CASSAEPPLAGVLNNEQFF | TGTGCCAGCAGCGCCGAACCCCCACTAGCGGGAGTCCTAAACAATGAGCAGTTCTTC
- | - | TRBJ1-2 | TRBV6-5 | CASSASGGGSGYTF | TGTGCCAGCTCGGCCTCCGGGGGGGGTAGTGGCTACACCTTC
- | - | TRBJ2-1 | TRBV24-1 | CATSVQPYNEQFF | TGTGCCACCAGTGTACAGCCTTACAATGAGCAGTTCTTC
- | - | TRBJ2-7 | TRBV12-5 | CASGFRASGYEQYF | TGTGCTAGTGGTTTTAGAGCGAGCGGCTACGAGCAGTACTTC
- | - | TRBJ1-2 | TRBV6-1 | CASSESIGYTF | TGTGCCAGCAGTGAATCCATTGGCTACACCTTC
- | - | TRBJ1-1 | TRBV7-2 | CASSLGWEGTEAFF | TGTGCCAGCAGCCTCGGGTGGGAGGGCACTGAAGCTTTCTTT
- | - | TRBJ2-7 | TRBV7-9 | CASSLYEGLYEQYF | TGTGCCAGCAGCTTATACGAGGGCCTCTACGAGCAGTACTTC
TRBD1 | - | TRBJ1-2 | TRBV29-1 | CSVETPGGGYTF | TGCAGCGTTGAAACCCCAGGGGGTGGCTACACCTTC
- | - | TRBJ1-1 | TRBV2 | CASSDLGLRSFF | TGTGCCAGCAGTGATTTGGGTCTCAGGTCTTTCTTT
- | - | TRBJ2-3 | TRBV7-3 | CASSQGGGLTDTQYF | TGTGCCAGCAGCCAAGGTGGGGGGTTGACAGATACGCAGTATTTT
- | - | TRBJ1-5 | TRBV2 | CASSGRGRDQPQHF | TGTGCCAGCAGTGGTAGAGGGCGTGATCAGCCCCAGCATTTT
TRBD1 | - | TRBJ2-1 | TRBV7-9 | CASSKRTGKNEQFF | TGTGCCAGCAGCAAACGGACAGGGAAGAATGAGCAGTTCTTC
TRBD1 | - | TRBJ1-6 | TRBV5-6 | CASSWSIGGRGNSPLHF | TGTGCCAGCAGCTGGAGTATAGGGGGCCGGGGGAATTCACCCCTCCACTTT
TRBD1 | - | TRBJ1-2 | TRBV7-2 | CASSEAPGQGFSYTF | TGTGCCAGCAGCGAAGCTCCGGGACAGGGGTTTAGCTACACCTTC
- | - | TRBJ1-4 | TRBV5-1 | CASSPRGGVNEKLFF | TGCGCCAGCAGCCCACGGGGGGGAGTTAATGAAAAACTGTTTTTT
- | - | TRBJ1-1 | TRBV6-4 | CARLKVSGLSNTEAFF | TGTGCCAGGTTGAAGGTTAGCGGACTGTCGAACACTGAAGCTTTCTTT
- | - | TRBJ2-7 | TRBV2 | CASKRDYEQYF | TGTGCCAGCAAGCGCGATTACGAGCAGTACTTC
- | few | TRBJ2-2 | TRBV3-1/TRBV3-2 | CASSQQGFTGELFF | TGTGCCAGCAGCCAACAGGGGTTCACCGGGGAGCTGTTTTTT
TRBD2 | - | TRBJ2-1 | TRBV5-1 | CASSSGTSGGARNEQFF | TGCGCCAGCAGCTCAGGGACTAGCGGGGGGGCTCGAAATGAGCAGTTCTTC
- | - | TRBJ2-7 | TRBV25-1 | CASNGPDRPGKQYF | TGTGCCAGCAATGGACCGGACCGCCCGGGAAAGCAGTACTTC
- | - | TRBJ2-2 | TRBV4-2 | CASKYEDGELFF | TGTGCCAGCAAATACGAGGACGGGGAGCTGTTTTTT
TRBD1 | - | TRBJ2-1 | TRBV10-3 | CAIGGQGARNEQFF | TGTGCCATCGGGGGACAGGGGGCTCGCAATGAGCAGTTCTTC
- | - | TRBJ2-7 | TRBV6-1 | CASSERGTEAYEQYF | TGTGCCAGCAGTGAAAGGGGGACCGAGGCCTACGAGCAGTACTTC
- | - | TRBJ2-7 | TRBV30 | CAWSVRSDEQYF | TGTGCCTGGAGTGTACGGTCTGACGAGCAGTACTTC
- | - | TRBJ2-4 | TRBV10-2 | CASSEGGNIQYF | TGCGCCAGCAGTGAGGGCGGAAACATTCAGTACTTC
- | - | TRBJ2-6 | TRBV11-3 | CASSLVGLVSGANVLTF | TGTGCCAGCAGCTTAGTTGGACTTGTCTCTGGGGCCAACGTCCTGACTTTC
- | - | TRBJ1-1 | TRBV28 | CASRGGGANMNTEAFF | TGTGCCAGCAGGGGCGGAGGGGCTAACATGAACACTGAAGCTTTCTTT
TRBD1 | - | TRBJ1-3 | TRBV5-4 | CASSSGTGTGNTIYF | TGTGCCAGCAGCTCCGGGACAGGGACTGGAAACACCATATATTTT
TRBD2 | - | TRBJ2-1 | TRBV6-5 | CASSRRTSGSPVF | TGTGCCAGCAGCCGCCGGACTAGCGGGTCCCCCGTCTTC
TRBD1 | - | TRBJ2-1 | TRBV6-4 | CASSAGTGGVNEQFF | TGTGCCAGCAGCGCCGGGACAGGGGGCGTCAATGAGCAGTTCTTC
- | - | TRBJ1-3 | TRBV28 | CASSITGNTIYF | TGTGCCAGCAGTATTACTGGAAACACCATATATTTT
TRBD2 | few | TRBJ2-5 | TRBV19 | CASGRAEKTQYF | TGTGCCAGTGGGAGGGCGGAGAAGACCCAGTACTTC
TRBD2 | many | TRBJ2-1 | TRBV15 | CATSRDLAVSYNEQFF | TGTGCCACCAGCAGAGATCTAGCGGTCTCCTACAATGAGCAGTTCTTC
TRBD1 | - | TRBJ2-7 | TRBV9 | CASSPRDSSYEQYF | TGTGCCAGCAGCCCCCGGGACAGCAGCTACGAGCAGTACTTC
TRBD1 | once | TRBJ1-2 | TRBV7-9 | CASRDRELSGYTF | TGTGCCAGCAGGGACAGGGAATTGAGTGGCTACACCTTC
- | - | TRBJ1-6 | TRBV6-6 | CASSPGGWETPLHF | TGTGCCAGCAGTCCCGGGGGGTGGGAAACACCCCTCCACTTT
TRBD1 | once | TRBJ2-7 | TRBV5-1 | CASSLNDRVGYEQYF | TGCGCCAGCAGCTTAAATGACAGGGTTGGTTACGAGCAGTACTTC
- | - | TRBJ2-3 | TRBV6-5 | CASSPNGGTDTQYF | TGTGCCAGCAGTCCGAACGGGGGAACAGATACGCAGTATTTT